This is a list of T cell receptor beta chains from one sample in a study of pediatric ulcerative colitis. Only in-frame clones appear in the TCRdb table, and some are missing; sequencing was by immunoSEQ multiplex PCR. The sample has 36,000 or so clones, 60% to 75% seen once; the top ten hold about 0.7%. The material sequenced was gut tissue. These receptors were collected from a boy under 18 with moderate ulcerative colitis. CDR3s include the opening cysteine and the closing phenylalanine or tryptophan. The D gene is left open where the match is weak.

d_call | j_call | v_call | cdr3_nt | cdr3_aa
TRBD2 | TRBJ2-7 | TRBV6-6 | TGTGCCAGCAGTTACCCCGTCAGCGGGGGCTCCTACGAGCAGTACTTC | CASSYPVSGGSYEQYF
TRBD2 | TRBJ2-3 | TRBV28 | TGTGCCAGCAGTTGGGGGGGGACAGATACGCAGTATTTT | CASSWGGTDTQYF
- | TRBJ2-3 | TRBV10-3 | TGTGCCATCAGTCCGATGCTAGGAAGCACAGATACGCAGTATTTT | CAISPMLGSTDTQYF
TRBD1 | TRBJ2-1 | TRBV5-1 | TGCGCCAGCAGTAGGACAGGGAAAAGTTCTGGGGATGAGCAGTTCTTC | CASSRTGKSSGDEQFF
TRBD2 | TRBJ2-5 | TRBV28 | TGTGCCAGCAGTTTAAGGGGACTAGCGGGAGGAGGAGAGACCCAGTACTTC | CASSLRGLAGGGETQYF
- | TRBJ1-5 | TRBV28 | TGTGCCAGCAGTGCCCGATATAGCAATCAGCCCCAGCATTTT | CASSARYSNQPQHF
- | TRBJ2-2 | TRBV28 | TGTGCCAGCAGTCTATTAACCGGGGAGCTGTTTTTT | CASSLLTGELFF
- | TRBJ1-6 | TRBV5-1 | TGCGCCAGCAGCTTGAATACGGGCACCGATTCACCCCTCCACTTT | CASSLNTGTDSPLHF
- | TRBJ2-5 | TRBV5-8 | TGTGCCAGCAGGGGGGGGACAGCTAAAGAGACCCAGTACTTC | CASRGGTAKETQYF
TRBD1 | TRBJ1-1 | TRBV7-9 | TGTGCCAGCAGCCTCCCCACGACCGGGACAGTCTCCACTGAAGCTTTCTTT | CASSLPTTGTVSTEAFF
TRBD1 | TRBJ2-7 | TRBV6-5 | TGTGCCAGCAGTTCCCCTAGACAGGGGGGATACGAGCAGTACTTC | CASSSPRQGGYEQYF
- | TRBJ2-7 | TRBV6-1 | TGTGCCAGCAGGCCCGGGACGACCGCCTACGAGCAGTACTTC | CASRPGTTAYEQYF
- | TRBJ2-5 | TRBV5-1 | TGCGCCAGCAGCCCCCTCCCTCAGACAGACCAAGAGACCCAGTACTTC | CASSPLPQTDQETQYF
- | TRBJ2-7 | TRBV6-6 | TGTGCCAGCAGTGAGACTCATGGGGCCATCTACGAGCAGTACTTC | CASSETHGAIYEQYF
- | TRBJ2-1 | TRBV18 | TGTGCCAGCTCACAAACGACAAAGATGAATGAGCAGTTCTTC | CASSQTTKMNEQFF
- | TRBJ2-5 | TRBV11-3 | TGTGCCAGCAGCTTAGGGCAGGGAATCATCCAAGAGACCCAGTACTTC | CASSLGQGIIQETQYF